The 32 T cell receptor beta chains below were found in one sample sequenced in a study of blood T cell repertoires in COVID-19 (dated by TCRdb to between 2020 and 2021). Preparation of the library involved the immunoSEQ multiplex PCR assay. This immuneACCESS table, as held by TCRdb, lists in-frame sequences with V and J called but not all clones. Of the missing ones, under half trace to an unresolved V gene in checked studies; the others have no known cause. A total of about 170,000 clones appear in this sample, approximately 87% of them only once. The ten largest clones add up to over 9.5% of the sample. The sequencing sample was made of peripheral blood. The origin of the receptors is a woman aged 60-70 years with COVID-19, enrolled during active disease.

This clone came up once. The chain combines TRBV6-2 or TRBV6-3 with TRBJ2-2; 7 bases line up with TRBD2. The germline gives CDR1 MNHEY, CDR2 SVGEGT. This CDR3 spans 15 amino acids. Losses at the gene ends were 5 bases for V and 4 bases for J; bases not matched to a gene: 7. CDR3 protein: CASSLTSRSTGELFF. The CDR3 region has the DNA TGTGCCAGCAGTCTGACTAGCCGCAGCACCGGGGAGCTGTTTTTT.

This sequence joins TRBV6-5 and TRBJ2-1, with 9 positions matching TRBD1. Germline values: CDR1 MNHEY, CDR2 SVGAGI. This CDR3 region has 15 residues. Unmatched junction bases numbered 10, after V lost 6 bases and J lost 7 bases. CDR3 DNA sequence: TGTGCCAGCAGCCCGACAGGGGGGCTCTGGAATGAGCAGTTCTTC. This encodes CASSPTGGLWNEQFF.

There are a few counts of this clone. The chain is built from TRBV9 and TRBJ2-7; TRBD2 might be the D (5 bases). This CDR3 contains 14 residues. V was trimmed by 4 bases and J by 3 bases, leaving 14 bases between them. In germline, CDR1 is SGDLS, CDR2 YYNGEE. CDR3 DNA: TGTGCCAGCAGCTTCGGTGTCGGGGACTACGAGCAGTACTTC. This translates into CASSFGVGDYEQYF. Full variable domain (missing parts from reference TRBV9 and TRBJ2-7): DSGVTQTPKHLITATGQRVTLRCSPRSGDLSVYWYQQSLDQGLQFLIQYYNGEERAKGNILERFSAQQFPDLHSELNLSSLELGDSALYFCASSFGVGDYEQYFGPGTRLTVT.

This chain joins TRBV7-2 and TRBJ1-5; no firm D call. The CDR3 runs 15 residues. The V gene's germline CDR1 is SGHTA and CDR2 FQGNSA. V was pared by 1 base and J by 0 bases, with 7 bases between. This CDR3 is CASSLGGHSNQPQHF. The CDR3 coding sequence is TGTGCCAGCAGCTTAGGAGGGCATAGCAATCAGCCCCAGCATTTT.

This clone came up once. V usage is TRBV20-1 and J usage is TRBJ1-1, with D possibly TRBD1 on 6 matching bases. Germline lookup yields CDR1 DFQATT and CDR2 SNEGSKA (reference sequence). The CDR3 runs to 13 residues. Trimming left V 3 bases short and J 10 bases short, with 18 bases between. The chain's CDR3 is CSASSLPTGVAFF. CDR3 bases: TGCAGTGCTAGTTCGCTACCGACAGGCGTAGCTTTCTTT.

J is TRBJ2-7 and V is TRBV19; the match to TRBD2 covers 10 bases. Unmatched junction bases numbered 9, after V lost 3 bases and J lost 7 bases. The CDR3 extends over 15 amino acids. The germline CDR1 and CDR2 sequences are LNHDA and SQIVND (reference sequence). The CDR3 spells CASSISSGRLGEQYF. Written as DNA, the CDR3 is TGTGCCAGTAGTATTTCTAGCGGGAGACTCGGGGAGCAGTACTTC.

This clone was found a few times. The chain joins TRBV5-1 to TRBJ1-3; 7 bases map to TRBD1. Germline V gives CDR1 SGHRS, CDR2 YFSETQ. The CDR3 has 14 amino acids. Losses at the gene ends were 4 bases for V and 2 bases for J; bases not matched to a gene: 3. The CDR3 nucleotides are TGCGCCAGCAGCCGGGGACAGACTGGAAACACCATATATTTT. It translates to CASSRGQTGNTIYF.

The chain carries TRBV6-5 and TRBJ2-1; 11 bases are a match to TRBD2. V dropped 5 bases and J dropped 5; count of bases not matched to a gene: 5. Looked up from germline, CDR1 is MNHEY and CDR2 is SVGAGI. This CDR3 contains 15 residues. This chain's CDR3 is CASSKLTSGNNEQFF. In DNA, the CDR3 is TGTGCCAGCAGTAAACTGACTAGCGGGAACAATGAGCAGTTCTTC.

The J gene is TRBJ2-6, the V gene TRBV4-3, with D possibly TRBD2 on 6 matching bases. Trimming pared 0 bases from V and 0 bases from J, leaving 15 bases between. Germline values: CDR1 LGHNA, CDR2 YSLEER. The CDR3 spans 19 residues. The chain's CDR3 is CASSQDLADAYSGANVLTF. For the CDR3, the DNA is TGCGCCAGCAGCCAAGACTTAGCGGACGCTTACTCTGGGGCCAACGTCCTGACTTTC.

The gene calls are TRBV5-4 and TRBJ2-7, with 8 positions matching TRBD1. V shed 4 bases and J 5 bases; nucleotides not matched to a gene: 14. Germline assignment: CDR1 SGHNT and CDR2 YYREEE (reference sequence). This CDR3 contains 16 residues. The CDR3 region has the DNA TGTGCCAGCAGCGCGGGCAGGGGGCGCGGCGTGCACGAGCAGTACTTC. It yields the protein CASSAGRGRGVHEQYF.

In this sample, this clone turned up a few times. The chain joins TRBV19 to TRBJ1-1, with 12 bases lining up with TRBD1. Trimming at V came to 7 bases and at J to 5 bases, leaving 14 bases not matched to a gene. The CDR3 runs to 17 residues. Germline V gene sequence: CDR1 LNHDA, CDR2 SQIVND (reference sequence). CDR3 coding DNA: TGTGCCAGTACGGTCCGGGGACAGGGGGCCCTGCTGACTGAAGCTTTCTTT. Amino acid sequence: CASTVRGQGALLTEAFF.

V and J are TRBV29-1 and TRBJ2-7; 8 bases align to TRBD2. The germline CDR1 and CDR2 sequences are SQVTM and ANQGSEA. Germline trimming cut 4 bases from V and 0 bases from J; bases unmatched to any gene: 5. CDR3 length equals 14 residues. This CDR3 is CSVVRSGSSYEQYF. CDR3 DNA: TGCAGCGTTGTCCGAAGCGGGAGCTCCTACGAGCAGTACTTC.

The gene calls are TRBV9 and TRBJ1-3, with a possible D match to TRBD1 (5 bases). Germline V gene lookup returns CDR1 SGDLS and CDR2 YYNGEE. V was pared by 3 bases and J by 7 bases, with 11 bases between. The CDR3 covers 13 residues. CDR3 DNA: TGTGCCAGCAGCGGGACATATCTGAACACCATATATTTT. Amino acids: CASSGTYLNTIYF.

The chain joins TRBV18 to TRBJ1-2; a possible D gene is TRBD1 (5 bases). The germline V gene encodes CDR1 KGHSH and CDR2 LQKENI. Trimming took off 3 bases at V and 0 bases at J, with 11 bases between the two ends. This CDR3 spans 15 amino acids. CDR3 protein: CASSPWQGSNYGYTF. CDR3 nucleotide sequence: TGTGCCAGCTCACCGTGGCAGGGCTCTAACTATGGCTACACCTTC.

The table lists this clone with a count of one. This chain joins TRBV9 and TRBJ2-7, with a weak D call TRBD2 (6 bases). Germline V gene data show CDR1 as SGDLS and CDR2 as YYNGEE. V was trimmed by 3 bases and J by 3 bases, leaving 19 bases between them. The CDR3 is 16 residues long. The CDR3 sequence is CASSEGFSGTGYEQYF. The DNA of the CDR3 is TGTGCCAGCAGCGAGGGATTTAGCGGAACTGGCTACGAGCAGTACTTC. Supplemented by reference TRBV9 and TRBJ2-7, the full variable domain reads DSGVTQTPKHLITATGQRVTLRCSPRSGDLSVYWYQQSLDQGLQFLIQYYNGEERAKGNILERFSAQQFPDLHSELNLSSLELGDSALYFCASSEGFSGTGYEQYFGPGTRLTVT.

A single count supports this clone. The chain recombines TRBV5-1 with TRBJ1-1; 7 bases line up with TRBD1. There are 14 residues in the CDR3. J gave up 11 bases and V 0 bases, and 10 bases lay outside the gene matches. Per the germline V gene, CDR1 is SGHRS and CDR2 is YFSETQ. DNA of the CDR3: TGCGCCAGCAGCTTGGGAGGAGGGGGCGAGGTGGCTTTCTTT. Its translation: CASSLGGGGEVAFF. Drawing the rest from reference TRBV5-1 and TRBJ1-1, the complete variable domain is KAGVTQTPRYLIKTRGQQVTLSCSPISGHRSVSWYQQTPGQGLQFLFEYFSETQRNKGNFPGRFSGRQFSNSRSEMNVSTLELGDSALYLCASSLGGGGEVAFFGQGTRLTVV.

V gene TRBV19 combines with J gene TRBJ2-4; perhaps TRBD2 as D (6 bases). Germline-derived CDR1 and CDR2 are LNHDA and SQIVND (reference sequence). The CDR3 is 15 amino acids. Trimming stripped 1 base from V and 4 bases from J, with 11 bases between. In DNA form, the CDR3 reads TGTGCCAGTAGTATAGGGGCGGGGCGAAAAAACATTCAGTACTTC. Encoded protein: CASSIGAGRKNIQYF.

In DNA, the CDR3 is TGTGCCAGCAGGGTCTCGGGAGGGGCCGGGAACACTGAAGCTTTCTTT. It encodes CASRVSGGAGNTEAFF. This chain uses TRBV7-9 with TRBJ1-1; D perhaps matches TRBD1 (5 bases). The V end lost 6 bases, the J end lost 1 base, and 18 bases lay between the germline ends. The CDR3 consists of 16 residues. Germline CDR1 SEHNR, CDR2 FQNEAQ (reference sequence).

This clone was counted a few times. The chain recombines TRBV1 with TRBJ1-1. TRBV1 constitutes a pseudogene. The length of the CDR3 is 17 residues. The CDR3 DNA sequence: TGCACCAGCAGCCAAGACCCCCCCGGGAAGGGATGGACTGAAGCTTTCTTT. It yields the protein CTSSQDPPGKGWTEAFF.

This clone was seen only once. This chain joins TRBV3-1 (or the pseudogene TRBV3-2) and TRBJ1-2; no clear D. Deletions cut 0 bases from V and 5 bases from J, with 13 bases between. Germline CDR1 LGHDT, CDR2 YNNKEL (reference sequence). The CDR3 totals 15 residues. The CDR3 spells CASSQDPQPIYGYTF. The DNA for the CDR3 is TGTGCCAGCAGCCAAGATCCACAGCCGATTTATGGCTACACCTTC.

This chain connects TRBV18 to TRBJ2-3, with TRBD1 matching over 9 bases. The germline V gene encodes CDR1 KGHSH and CDR2 LQKENI. Trimming at V came to 3 bases and at J to 7 bases, leaving 11 bases not matched to a gene. This CDR3 is built from 16 residues. This chain's CDR3 is CASSPPPGQGENTQYF. For the CDR3, the DNA is TGTGCCAGCTCACCCCCCCCGGGACAGGGTGAAAATACGCAGTATTTT. The complete variable domain, with remaining parts taken from reference TRBV18 and TRBJ2-3, reads NAGVMQNPRHLVRRRGQEARLRCSPMKGHSHVYWYRQLPEEGLKFMVYLQKENIIDESGMPKERFSAEFPKEGPSILRIQQVVRGDSAAYFCASSPPPGQGENTQYFGPGTRLTVL.

This clone has a single count. The chain couples TRBV7-6 to TRBJ1-1; 10 bases agree with TRBD1. This CDR3 spans 15 amino acids. V was clipped by 1 base and J by 7 bases; unmatched bases: 6. Per germline, CDR1 SGHVS and CDR2 FNYEAQ. CDR3 nucleotides: TGTGCCAGCAGCTTAGTGGGGACAGGGGCGGATGAAGCTTTCTTT. The encoded protein is CASSLVGTGADEAFF.

The gene calls are TRBV6-5 and TRBJ1-5; D not resolved. The CDR3 has 14 amino acids. Trimming took off 6 bases at V and 0 bases at J, with 9 bases between the two ends. CDR1 is MNHEY and CDR2 is SVGAGI in the germline V gene. CDR3 residues: CASRGGYSNQPQHF. CDR3 nucleotide sequence: TGTGCCAGCAGAGGAGGTTATAGCAATCAGCCCCAGCATTTT.

The rearrangement uses TRBV19 and TRBJ2-3, with 9 nucleotides matching TRBD1. The trim removed 1 base at V and 5 bases at J, leaving 4 bases unmatched. CDR3 size: 15 residues. Germline CDR1 LNHDA, CDR2 SQIVND (reference sequence). For the CDR3, the DNA is TGTGCCAGTAGTATAGCACAGGGGGCTGGAGATACGCAGTATTTT. Protein product: CASSIAQGAGDTQYF.

The chain links TRBV19 to TRBJ2-2, with TRBD2 matching 10 bases. Trimming cost V 1 base and J 3 bases; bases outside gene matches: 2. The germline V gene encodes CDR1 LNHDA and CDR2 SQIVND (reference sequence). This CDR3 spans 16 amino acids. The CDR3 sequence is CASSIGTSGHTGELFF. The CDR3 DNA follows: TGTGCCAGTAGTATAGGGACTAGCGGACACACCGGGGAGCTGTTTTTT.

The gene calls are TRBV5-1 and TRBJ1-2; 9 nucleotides agree with TRBD1. The trim removed 4 bases at V and 5 bases at J, leaving 6 bases unmatched. CDR3 size: 14 residues. Per the germline V gene, CDR1 is SGHRS and CDR2 is YFSETQ. CDR3 protein: CASSAPTGGYGYTF. The DNA of the CDR3 is TGCGCCAGCAGCGCGCCGACAGGGGGTTATGGCTACACCTTC.

This chain uses TRBV4-3 with TRBJ1-1; maybe TRBD1 (6 bases). Germline values: CDR1 LGHNA, CDR2 YSLEER. The V gene lost 4 bases and the J gene lost 1 base, with 7 bases spanning the gap. The CDR3 sequence is 13 residues long. CDR3 region: CASSRGQNTEAFF. CDR3 DNA: TGCGCCAGCAGCCGGGGACAGAACACTGAAGCTTTCTTT.

The J gene is TRBJ2-5, the V gene TRBV7-2; 8 bases fit TRBD2. The CDR3 is 16 residues long. Germline values: CDR1 SGHTA, CDR2 FQGNSA. With 2 bases clipped from V and 4 bases from J, the junction kept 9 bases outside the gene matches. CDR3 DNA: TGTGCCAGCAGCTTAAAGTCCGCCGGGGGGGGAGAGACCCAGTACTTC. It specifies CASSLKSAGGGETQYF.

This chain links TRBV21-1 with TRBJ2-5; TRBD1 is the table's D call, not checked against the DNA. TRBV21-1 is shown as a pseudogene. This CDR3 has 17 amino acids. The DNA of the CDR3 is TGTGCCAGCAGCTTAAAACGTCCTTGGACAGCGAAAGAGACCCAGTACTTC. Translation: CASSLKRPWTAKETQYF.

V and J are TRBV9 and TRBJ1-6, with a weak D call TRBD1 (6 bases). Trimming stripped 4 bases from V and 7 bases from J, with 9 bases between. From germline, CDR1 is SGDLS and CDR2 YYNGEE. The CDR3 is 13 residues long. The CDR3 sequence: CASSPTGNSPLHF. The DNA of the CDR3 is TGTGCCAGCAGCCCAACAGGGAATTCACCCCTCCACTTT.

In nucleotides, the CDR3 is TGTGCCAGCAGCGTACAGGGACTAGCGGAATACGAGCAGTACTTC. Translated: CASSVQGLAEYEQYF. The J gene is TRBJ2-7, the V gene TRBV9, with 11 bases that match TRBD2. CDR1 is SGDLS, CDR2 YYNGEE, per germline. Germline trimming cut 1 base from V and 4 bases from J; bases unmatched to any gene: 4. The CDR3 extends over 15 amino acids.

The rearrangement joins TRBV4-3 to TRBJ1-3, with D possibly being TRBD1 (5 bases). CDR1 and CDR2 (germline): LGHNA, YSLEER. The CDR3 runs 16 residues. Trimming shortened V by 1 base and J by 1 base, and 11 bases separated the two germline ends. As DNA, the CDR3 is TGCGCCAGCAGCCAAGTCCAGGGTGGGTCTGGAAACACCATATATTTT. Protein sequence: CASSQVQGGSGNTIYF.